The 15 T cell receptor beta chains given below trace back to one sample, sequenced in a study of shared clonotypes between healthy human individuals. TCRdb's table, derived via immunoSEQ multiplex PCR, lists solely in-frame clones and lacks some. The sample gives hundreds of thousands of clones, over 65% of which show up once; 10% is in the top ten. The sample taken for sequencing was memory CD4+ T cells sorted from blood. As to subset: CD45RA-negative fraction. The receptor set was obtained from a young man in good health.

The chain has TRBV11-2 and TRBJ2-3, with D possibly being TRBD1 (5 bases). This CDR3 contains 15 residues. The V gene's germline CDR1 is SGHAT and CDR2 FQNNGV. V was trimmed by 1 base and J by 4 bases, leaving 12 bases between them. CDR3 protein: CASSLGTLSPDTQYF. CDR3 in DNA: TGTGCCAGCAGCTTAGGGACACTTAGTCCAGATACGCAGTATTTT.

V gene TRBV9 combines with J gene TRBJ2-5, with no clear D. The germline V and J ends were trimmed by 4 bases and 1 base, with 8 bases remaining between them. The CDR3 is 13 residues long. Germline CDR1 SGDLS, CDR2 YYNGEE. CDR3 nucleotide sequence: TGTGCCAGCAGCACCCGAGTCCAAGAGACCCAGTACTTC. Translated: CASSTRVQETQYF.

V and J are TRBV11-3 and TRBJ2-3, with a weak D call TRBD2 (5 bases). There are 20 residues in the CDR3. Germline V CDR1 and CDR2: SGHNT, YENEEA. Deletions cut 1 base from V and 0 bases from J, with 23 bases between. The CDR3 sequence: CASSLACGAEPPTSTDTQYF. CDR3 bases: TGTGCCAGCAGCTTAGCGTGCGGAGCGGAGCCACCAACTAGCACAGATACGCAGTATTTT.

CDR3 in DNA: TGCAGCGTCGCTGGTTTTGGGGGCGCGTATGGCTACACCTTC. Its translation is CSVAGFGGAYGYTF. The genes are TRBV29-1 and TRBJ1-2, with D perhaps matching TRBD1 (6 bases). Germline loops: CDR1 SQVTM, CDR2 ANQGSEA. V was shortened by 6 bases and J by 5 bases, with 19 bases between the two germline ends. This CDR3 has 14 residues.

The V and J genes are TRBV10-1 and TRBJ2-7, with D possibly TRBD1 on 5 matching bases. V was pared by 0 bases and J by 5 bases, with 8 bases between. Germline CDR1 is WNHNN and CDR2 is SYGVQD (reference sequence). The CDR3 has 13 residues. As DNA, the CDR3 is TGCGCCAGCAGTGAGTCACCCAGGGACGAGCAGTACTTC. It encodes CASSESPRDEQYF.

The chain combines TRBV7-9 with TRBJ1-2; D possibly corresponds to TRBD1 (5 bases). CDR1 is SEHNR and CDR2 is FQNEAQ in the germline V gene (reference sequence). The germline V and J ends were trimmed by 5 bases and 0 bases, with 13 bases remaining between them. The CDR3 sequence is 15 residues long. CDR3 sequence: CASSPGLVANYGYTF. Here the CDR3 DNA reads TGTGCCAGCAGCCCGGGACTGGTAGCTAACTATGGCTACACCTTC.

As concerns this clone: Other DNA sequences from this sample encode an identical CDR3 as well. Here the CDR3 reads CASKRGDYGYTF. The CDR3 DNA reads TGTGCCAGCAAGCGGGGGGACTATGGCTACACCTTC. V is TRBV2 and J is TRBJ1-2; a possible D gene is TRBD1 (5 bases). V lost 7 bases, J lost 3 bases, and 9 bases lay in between. The CDR3 contains 12 residues. Per the germline V gene, CDR1 is SNHLY and CDR2 is FYNNEI.

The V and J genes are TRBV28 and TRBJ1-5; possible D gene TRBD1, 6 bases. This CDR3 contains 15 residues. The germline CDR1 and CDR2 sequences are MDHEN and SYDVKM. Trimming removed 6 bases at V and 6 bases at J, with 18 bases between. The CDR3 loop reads CASSLLLQGSQPQHF. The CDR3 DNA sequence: TGTGCCAGCAGCCTTCTACTACAGGGCTCTCAGCCCCAGCATTTT.

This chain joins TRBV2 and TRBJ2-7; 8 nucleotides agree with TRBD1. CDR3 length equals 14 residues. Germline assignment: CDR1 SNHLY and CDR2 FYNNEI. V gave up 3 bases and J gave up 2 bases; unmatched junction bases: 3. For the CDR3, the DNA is TGTGCCAGCAGTGAGTGGGACAGGCCCTACGAGCAGTACTTC. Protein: CASSEWDRPYEQYF.

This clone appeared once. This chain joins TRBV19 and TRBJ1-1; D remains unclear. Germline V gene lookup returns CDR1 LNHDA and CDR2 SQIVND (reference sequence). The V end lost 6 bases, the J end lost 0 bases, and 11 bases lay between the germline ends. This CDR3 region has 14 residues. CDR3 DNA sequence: TGTGCCAGTAGGAAAGGACCCCTGAACACTGAAGCTTTCTTT. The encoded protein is CASRKGPLNTEAFF.

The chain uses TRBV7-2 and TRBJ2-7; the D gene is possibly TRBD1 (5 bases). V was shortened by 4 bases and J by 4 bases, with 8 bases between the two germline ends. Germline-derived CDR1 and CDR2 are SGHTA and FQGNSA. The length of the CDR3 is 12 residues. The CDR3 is CASSSTVYEQYF. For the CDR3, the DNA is TGTGCCAGCAGCTCGACAGTTTACGAGCAGTACTTC.

CDR3 loop: CASSEQGPTYEQYF. DNA for the CDR3: TGCGCCAGCAGTGAACAGGGGCCTACCTACGAGCAGTACTTC. The V call is TRBV10-2, the J call TRBJ2-7, with 7 nucleotides matching TRBD1. The CDR3 has 14 amino acids. Per the germline V gene, CDR1 is WSHSY and CDR2 is SAAADI. With 3 bases clipped from V and 2 bases from J, the junction kept 4 bases outside the gene matches.

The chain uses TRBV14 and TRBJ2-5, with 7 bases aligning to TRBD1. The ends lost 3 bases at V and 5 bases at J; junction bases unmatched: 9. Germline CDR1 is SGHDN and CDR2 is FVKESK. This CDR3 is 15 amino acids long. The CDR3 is CASSHGTVRSETQYF. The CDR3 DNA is TGTGCCAGCAGCCACGGGACAGTGCGGAGCGAGACCCAGTACTTC.

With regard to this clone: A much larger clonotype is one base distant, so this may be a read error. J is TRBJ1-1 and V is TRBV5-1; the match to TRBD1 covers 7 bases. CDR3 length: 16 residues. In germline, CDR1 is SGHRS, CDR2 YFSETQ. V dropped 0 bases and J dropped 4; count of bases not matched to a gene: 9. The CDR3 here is CASSLVLTGCGTEAFF. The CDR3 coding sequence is TGCGCCAGCAGCTTGGTCTTGACAGGGTGCGGCACTGAAGCTTTCTTT.

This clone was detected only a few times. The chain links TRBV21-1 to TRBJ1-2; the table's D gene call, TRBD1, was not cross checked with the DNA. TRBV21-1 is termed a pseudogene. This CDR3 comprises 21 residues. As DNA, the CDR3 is TGTGCCAGCAGCAAAGACCTAACGGAGGGGGACAGGGGCTTTGAAGACTATGGCTACACCTTC. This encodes CASSKDLTEGDRGFEDYGYTF.